This TCR beta chain was sequenced for a study of OX40 agonist ivuxolimab in advanced cancers. Context from the whole study: Ivuxolimab was an agonistic, fully human IgG2 monoclonal antibody directed against OX40 (CD134), a costimulatory receptor. Of the 50 to 55 dose-escalation patients, hepatocellular carcinoma was present in about 20, melanoma in roughly 15, renal cell carcinoma in 9 and head and neck cancer in 9. The point of sequencing TCRbeta in the periphery was to test whether ivuxolimab changed TCR sequence diversity and drove clonal T-cell expansion. In the dose-escalation cohort, 82.7% of patients were male, and the mean age was roughly 60 years, with a range of 23 to 79. Prior anti-PD-1, anti-PD-L1 or anti-CTLA-4 therapy was permitted, and approximately 40% of dose-escalation patients had received checkpoint inhibitors. The paper covers the monotherapy dose-escalation part of the phase I ivuxolimab trial, which included N ≈ 57 patients. Partial responses occurred in three dose-escalation patients, of whom one had hepatocellular carcinoma and two had cutaneous melanoma. Intravenous ivuxolimab was administered to patients every 2 weeks at six dose levels: 0.01, 0.1, 0.3, 1.5, 3 and 10 mg/kg. The research as a whole found: Low levels of normalized T-cell clonal expansion were also seen in some nonresponding patients. At doses of 0.1 to 3.0 mg/kg, clonal expansion of both CD4+ and CD8+ T cells in blood was seen between baseline and week 6. On average, CD8+ T cells showed more expanded clones than CD4+ T cells after ivuxolimab. In the 0.1-3.0 mg/kg groups, partial responders had among the lowest normalized peripheral clonal expansion, particularly in CD8+ T cells. The antigen specificity of the clonally expanded peripheral T cells was not determined.

The trim is 1 base for V and 1 base for J, with a gap of 15 bases between the germline ends. The CDR3 holds 17 amino acids from the cysteine to the phenylalanine. Only the CDR3 region is kept as DNA, spanning 51 bases read in frame from base 1. For CDR1 and CDR2, the germline V gene lists MGHRA and YSYEKL. About this clone: Its recognized antigen is unknown. No base quality values were provided; no much bigger clone lies one nucleotide off.

The trial excluded patients who had a history of autoimmune disease or were on systemic immunosuppression. In every dose cohort, peripheral blood was drawn for TCR sequencing at baseline, cycle 4 day 1, and cycle 7 day 1. Samples were obtained from an open-label, multicenter, first-in-human phase I dose-escalation trial of ivuxolimab. Adults with locally advanced or metastatic melanoma, renal cell carcinoma, hepatocellular carcinoma or head and neck squamous cell carcinoma were enrolled in the trial. Before TCR sequencing, CD4+ T cells and CD8+ T cells from peripheral blood were sorted into separate populations. For sequencing of the TCRbeta CDR3 region, genomic DNA was extracted from the sorted cells. TCRbeta CDR3 regions were sequenced using the immunoSEQ Assay. TCRdb took over this immuneACCESS table, retaining in-frame rearrangements with V and J assigned. Such tables are incomplete; in checked studies, under half of the missing clones stem from an unresolved V gene, and the remainder is unexplained. A total of roughly 50,000 clones appear in this sample, 85% to 90% of them only once. The ten largest clones take up around 1.5% of the sample.

The receptor's source is an adult with an advanced solid tumor such as melanoma, head and neck, liver or kidney cancer. Recombination joined TRBV4-1 with TRBJ2-3; the D assignment is uncertain and may be TRBD1 or TRBD2, with 5 bases supporting each. The sequencing used CD4+ or CD8+ T cells sorted from blood, collected in a trial of the OX40 agonist ivuxolimab. CDR3 loop: CASSQVAKLGGTDTQYF. The nucleotide sequence is TGCGCCAGCAGCCAAGTCGCAAAATTGGGGGGCACAGATACGCAGTATTTT.